These 10 T cell receptor beta chains came from one sample sequenced in a study of quantifying T cell responses using KT2 cells. About the research overall: cDNA was made from DNase-treated RNA using alpha and beta constant primers.

Each cDNA got a UMI-containing oligo ligated at its 3' end. The first PCR ran around 4 cycles with an equimolar RC1.1 and RC1.2 beta primer mix. In TCRdb, the UMI-ligation and nested PCR reads were re-called with MiXCR into one record per CDR3 protein. The sample carries tens of thousands of distinct CDR3 sequences, around a tenth recorded once. Material: PBMCs spiked with cells of the T cell clone KT2. These receptors were collected from a human donor.

The chain recombines TRBV4-1 with TRBJ1-1; D remains ambiguous. Germline CDR1 is MGHRA and CDR2 is YSYEKL. The CDR3 extends over 14 amino acids. Trimming left V 1 base short and J 1 base short, with 7 bases between. The CDR3 is CASSQVSQNTEAFF. Here the CDR3 DNA reads TGCGCCAGCAGCCAAGTTTCGCAGAACACTGAAGCTTTCTTT.

At least ten counts were recorded for this clonotype. The J gene is TRBJ1-2, the V gene TRBV7-3, with a weak D call TRBD1 (6 bases). Per the germline V gene, CDR1 is SGHTA and CDR2 is FQGTGA. V was shortened by 4 bases and J by 4 bases, with 25 bases between the two germline ends. This CDR3 is 18 amino acids long. The CDR3 bases are TGTGCCAGCAGCTCCTCCCCCAGGGGCACTCCTTACCCCTATGGCTACACCTTC. As protein: CASSSSPRGTPYPYGYTF.

This clonotype was observed many times. The gene calls are TRBV7-9 and TRBJ1-1, with D tentatively TRBD1 (6 bases). The length of the CDR3 is 16 residues. Germline V gene sequence: CDR1 SEHNR, CDR2 FQNEAQ (reference sequence). V lost 5 bases and J 2 bases, leaving 18 bases between the germline ends. The CDR3 is CASSPTRTALNTEAFF. The DNA of the CDR3 is TGTGCCAGCAGCCCCACCCGGACAGCCTTAAACACTGAAGCTTTCTTT.

There are many counts of this clonotype. The chain links TRBV2 to TRBJ2-5; D may be TRBD1 or TRBD2 (5 bases each). V lost 4 bases, J lost 1 base, and 10 bases lay in between. The CDR3 contains 14 residues. Germline V gene sequence: CDR1 SNHLY, CDR2 FYNNEI. The CDR3 sequence: CASSVRGLQETQYF. CDR3 nucleotides: TGTGCCAGCAGTGTTCGGGGCCTCCAAGAGACCCAGTACTTC.

This clonotype was observed at least ten times. One end of the junction fails to match germline, which may point to a read error. The CDR3 region is CASSLGIAGETQYF. CDR3 DNA sequence: TGTGCTAGCAGCTTAGGCATAGCGGGGGAGACCCAGTACTTC. V and J are TRBV7-7 and TRBJ2-5; 8 positions match TRBD2. The CDR3 is 14 residues long. Germline-derived CDR1 and CDR2 are SSHAT and FNYEAQ (reference sequence).

V usage is TRBV5-1 and J usage is TRBJ2-4; possibly TRBD2 for D (6 bases). The CDR3 runs 14 residues. Germline V gene data show CDR1 as SGHRS and CDR2 as YFSETQ. The V end was cut by 0 bases, the J end by 5 bases, with 9 bases between. The CDR3 coding sequence is TGCGCCAGCAGCTTGGGGGACTCTGAAAACATTCAGTACTTC. It encodes CASSLGDSENIQYF. Full variable domain (rest looked up from reference TRBV5-1 and TRBJ2-4): KAGVTQTPRYLIKTRGQQVTLSCSPISGHRSVSWYQQTPGQGLQFLFEYFSETQRNKGNFPGRFSGRQFSNSRSEMNVSTLELGDSALYLCASSLGDSENIQYFGAGTRLSVL.

The rearrangement joins TRBV20-1 to TRBJ2-3; 14 bases agree with TRBD2. V was pared by 5 bases and J by 1 base, with 17 bases of the junction left unmatched. The CDR3 extends over 20 amino acids. CDR1 DFQATT and CDR2 SNEGSKA come from the germline V gene (reference sequence). CDR3 in amino acids: CSARTGLGTSGRRGTDTQYF. DNA for the CDR3: TGCAGTGCTCGAACCGGTTTGGGGACTAGCGGGAGAAGGGGCACAGATACGCAGTATTTT.

In its sample, this clonotype was seen a few times. The rearrangement joins TRBV6-5 to TRBJ1-2; D gene ambiguous. The CDR3 is 14 amino acids. Germline lookup yields CDR1 MNHEY and CDR2 SVGAGI. V was cut by 6 bases and J by 4 bases, with 15 bases left in between. CDR3 DNA sequence: TGTGCCAGCAGCCCCAGGCAGAACCTCTATGGCTACACCTTC. Encoded protein: CASSPRQNLYGYTF.

About this clonotype itself: Mismatch with germline at one junction end may stem from a read error. J is TRBJ2-2 and V is TRBV20-1, with 7 bases that match TRBD2. The CDR3 has 12 amino acids. In germline, CDR1 is DFQATT, CDR2 SNEGSKA (reference sequence). CDR3 protein: CSARKNGGEMFF. The CDR3 DNA follows: TGCAGTGCCCGAAAAAATGGGGGGGAGATGTTTTTT.

This clonotype was counted only a few times. J is TRBJ2-3 and V is TRBV7-2, with D hard to call. The CDR3 sequence is 15 residues long. Trimming cost V 5 bases and J 0 bases, with 12 bases left between them. CDR1 and CDR2 from the germline V gene are SGHTA and FQGNSA. Here the CDR3 reads CASSPTGTSTDTQYF. Here the CDR3 DNA reads TGTGCCAGCAGCCCGACGGGTACTAGCACAGATACGCAGTATTTT.